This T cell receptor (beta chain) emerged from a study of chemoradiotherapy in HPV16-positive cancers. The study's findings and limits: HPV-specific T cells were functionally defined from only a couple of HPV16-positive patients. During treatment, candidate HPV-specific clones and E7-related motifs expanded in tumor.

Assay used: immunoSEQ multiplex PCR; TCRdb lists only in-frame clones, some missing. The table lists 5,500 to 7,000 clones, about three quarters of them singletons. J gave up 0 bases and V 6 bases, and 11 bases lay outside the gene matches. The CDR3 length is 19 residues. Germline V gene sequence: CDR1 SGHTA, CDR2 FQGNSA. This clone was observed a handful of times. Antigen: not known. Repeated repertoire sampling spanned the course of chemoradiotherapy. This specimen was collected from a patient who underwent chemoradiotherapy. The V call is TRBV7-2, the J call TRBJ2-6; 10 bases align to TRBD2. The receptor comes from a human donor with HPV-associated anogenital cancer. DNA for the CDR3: TGTGCCAGCAGGGGGTCTAGCGGGGGCCCTACCTCTGGGGCCAACGTCCTGACTTTC. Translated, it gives CASRGSSGGPTSGANVLTF. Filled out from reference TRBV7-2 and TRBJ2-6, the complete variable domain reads GAGVSQSPSNKVTEKGKDVELRCDPISGHTALYWYRQSLGQGLEFLIYFQGNSAPDKSGLPSDRFSAERTGGSVSTLTIQRTQQEDSAVYLCASRGSSGGPTSGANVLTFGAGSRLTVL.